This T cell receptor (beta chain) was found in a study of OX40 agonist ivuxolimab in advanced cancers. Overall study results and limits: Part of the nonresponder group also had normalized T-cell clonal expansion that was low.

Any history of autoimmune disease or systemic immunosuppression disqualified patients. The V end lost 1 base, the J end lost 12 bases, and 19 bases lay between the germline ends. This CDR3 region has 15 residues. The germline gives CDR1 SGHNT, CDR2 YENEEA. Some clones are missing from TCRdb's copy, which holds only in-frame ones; the method was immunoSEQ multiplex PCR. The profile shows 82,000 or so clones, approximately 85% of them singletons. Comment on this clone: Its specificity is unknown.

The input for sequencing was CD4+ or CD8+ T cells sorted from blood, taken in a trial of the OX40 agonist ivuxolimab. The chain is built from TRBV11-3 and TRBJ2-1; possibly TRBD2 for D (7 bases). The source of this sequence is an adult with an advanced solid tumor such as melanoma, head and neck, liver or kidney cancer. The CDR3 reads CASSLAGGGRNGQFF. In DNA, the CDR3 is TGTGCCAGCAGCTTAGCGGGGGGCGGGCGAAACGGGCAGTTCTTC.